The next 20 T cell receptor beta chains were all read from a single sample in a study of regulatory T cells in long-lasting Graves disease. The time point here: newly diagnosed GD, antithyroid drugs for less than 3 months. The TCR library was made from RNA that had been extracted from PBMCs in TRIzol. CDR3-region Arm-PCR and iRepertoire HTBI primers produced the TCR beta libraries. A single record per CDR3 protein comes from TCRdb applying MiXCR to the multiplex PCR reads. The profile shows about 200,000 distinct CDR3 sequences, roughly a fifth of them singletons. These data also featured in a second study, about T cells in Graves' hyperthyroidism and ophthalmopathy.

The starting material was peripheral blood mononuclear cells (PBMCs), obtained at new diagnosis, from a patient treated with antithyroid drugs. The origin of the receptors is a woman in her twenties or thirties with Graves disease.

In this sample, this clonotype turned up many times. The gene calls are TRBV27 and TRBJ2-6; D is unclear. Trimming pared 6 bases from V and 0 bases from J, leaving 6 bases between. CDR1 is MNHEY, CDR2 SMNVEV, per germline (reference sequence). The CDR3 is 14 residues long. CDR3: CASSPNSGANVLTF. CDR3 DNA sequence: TGTGCCAGCAGCCCGAACTCTGGGGCCAACGTCCTGACTTTC.

This clonotype was counted at least ten times. The CDR3 DNA reads TGTGCCAGCAGTCCCCCGCGCAATGAGCAGTTCTTC. This encodes CASSPPRNEQFF. V and J are TRBV28 and TRBJ2-1, with no clear D. CDR1 and CDR2 from the germline V gene are MDHEN and SYDVKM. The CDR3 length is 12 residues. The V end lost 5 bases, the J end lost 6 bases, and 8 bases lay between the germline ends.

This clonotype was seen repeatedly, ten times or more. The chain carries TRBV5-1 and TRBJ2-3; D perhaps matches TRBD2 (6 bases). The CDR3 is 14 residues long. Germline V gene sequence: CDR1 SGHRS, CDR2 YFSETQ. The V gene lost 4 bases and the J gene lost 0 bases, with 9 bases spanning the gap. The CDR3 sequence is CASSPGLSTDTQYF. The CDR3 bases are TGCGCCAGCAGCCCGGGACTTAGCACAGATACGCAGTATTTT.

This clonotype was picked up many times. V and J are TRBV7-3 and TRBJ2-1; D not resolved. The CDR3 sequence is 15 residues long. The germline CDR1 and CDR2 sequences are SGHTA and FQGTGA. V lost 0 bases and J 1 base, leaving 7 bases between the germline ends. The CDR3 DNA follows: TGTGCCAGCAGCTTAACGCCGGGTTCCTACAATGAGCAGTTCTTC. It encodes CASSLTPGSYNEQFF.

This clonotype was detected ten times or more. The chain couples TRBV6-1 to TRBJ2-3, with TRBD2 identical over 10 bases. CDR3 size: 14 residues. Germline values: CDR1 MNHNS, CDR2 SASEGT. V shed 8 bases and J 2 bases; nucleotides not matched to a gene: 4. The chain's CDR3 is CASELAGYTDTQYF. CDR3 in DNA: TGTGCCAGCGAACTAGCGGGGTACACAGATACGCAGTATTTT.

This chain uses TRBV19 with TRBJ1-1, with 9 bases lining up with TRBD1. Germline V gene sequence: CDR1 LNHDA, CDR2 SQIVND (reference sequence). Trimming took 6 bases from V and 3 from J; bases not matched to a gene: 11. The CDR3 sequence is 16 residues long. The CDR3 bases are TGTGCCAGTAGATGGGGACAGGGAGAAAAGGACACTGAAGCTTTCTTT. Translation gives CASRWGQGEKDTEAFF.

This clonotype has at least ten counts. This chain uses TRBV30 with TRBJ2-2, with TRBD2 as a possible D gene (6 bases). In germline, CDR1 is GTSNPN, CDR2 SVGIG (reference sequence). This CDR3 region has 14 residues. V gave up 2 bases and J gave up 0 bases, with 7 bases separating them. CDR3 nucleotide sequence: TGTGCCTGGAGTTGGGACTCGAACACCGGGGAGCTGTTTTTT. It yields the protein CAWSWDSNTGELFF.

This clonotype was counted ten times or more. The J gene is TRBJ1-1, the V gene TRBV9, with D possibly TRBD1 on 5 matching bases. V lost 0 bases, J lost 5 bases, and 11 bases lay in between. The length of the CDR3 is 14 residues. Germline CDR1 and CDR2: SGDLS and YYNGEE. CDR3 loop: CASSVEGEWTEAFF. CDR3 nucleotide sequence: TGTGCCAGCAGCGTAGAAGGGGAGTGGACTGAAGCTTTCTTT.

In DNA form, the CDR3 reads TGTGCCAGCAGTGATTTTCCGACTGAAGATACGCAGTATTTT. Its translation: CASSDFPTEDTQYF. The rearrangement joins TRBV25-1 to TRBJ2-3; D ambiguous. The V gene's germline CDR1 is MGHDK and CDR2 SYGVNS. The CDR3 has 14 residues. The V and J ends lost 3 bases and 5 bases respectively, with 12 bases between them.

This clonotype was counted at least ten times. One end of the junction fails to match germline, which may point to a read error. This chain links TRBV28 with TRBJ2-7, with 7 bases identical to TRBD1. The germline gives CDR1 MDHEN, CDR2 SYDVKM. This CDR3 is built from 13 residues. Here the CDR3 DNA reads TGTGCCAGCAAGGGGGCCGACAGAGAGGTCGGGAACTTC. Translating gives CASKGADREVGNF.

The chain recombines TRBV30 with TRBJ1-4; D not certain. The V gene lost 5 bases and the J gene lost 0 bases, with 7 bases spanning the gap. CDR1 is GTSNPN and CDR2 is SVGIG in the germline V gene (reference sequence). The CDR3 loop spans 13 amino acids. The CDR3 loop reads CAWVRATNEKLFF. CDR3 nucleotides: TGTGCCTGGGTCCGGGCAACTAATGAAAAACTGTTTTTT.

The V call is TRBV12-3 or TRBV12-4, the J call TRBJ2-5; D not resolved. CDR3 length: 13 residues. The V end lost 6 bases, the J end lost 5 bases, and 13 bases lay between the germline ends. The CDR3, as DNA: TGTGCCAGCAGGGTGGGATACCGGGAGACCCAGTACTTC. It translates to CASRVGYRETQYF.

The chain couples TRBV30 to TRBJ1-5; tentatively, D is TRBD1 (5 bases). Germline values: CDR1 GTSNPN, CDR2 SVGIG (reference sequence). This CDR3 contains 14 residues. V shed 3 bases and J shed 4 bases, with 13 bases lying between them. The CDR3 sequence: CAWRAGSRNQPQHF. The CDR3 DNA reads TGTGCCTGGAGAGCAGGGAGTCGGAATCAGCCCCAGCATTTT.

This clonotype has ten or more counts. V usage is TRBV15 and J usage is TRBJ2-3, with D tentatively TRBD2 (6 bases). CDR3 size: 15 residues. The germline CDR1 and CDR2 sequences are LNHNV and YYDKDF (reference sequence). With 3 bases removed from V and 2 bases from J, the gap between germline ends came to 12 bases. The CDR3, as DNA: TGTGCCACCAGCAGGATGGGAGGCACCACAGATACGCAGTATTTT. It yields the protein CATSRMGGTTDTQYF.

This clonotype was observed at least ten times. The chain recombines TRBV6-1 with TRBJ1-5; no firm D call. The CDR3 sequence is 13 residues long. CDR1 is MNHNS, CDR2 SASEGT, per germline. Trimming took 7 bases from V and 3 from J, leaving 10 bases between them. The CDR3 DNA sequence: TGTGCCAGCACTTCTAAGTTCAATCAGCCCCAGCATTTT. Its translation: CASTSKFNQPQHF.

This clonotype showed up many times. In DNA, the CDR3 is TGTGCCAGCAGTTCGGGGGCGGTGACTGAAGCTTTCTTT. This encodes CASSSGAVTEAFF. This sequence joins TRBV27 and TRBJ1-1; tentative D call: TRBD1 (6 bases). The CDR3 runs to 13 residues. With 4 bases removed from V and 5 bases from J, the gap between germline ends came to 11 bases. Germline assignment: CDR1 MNHEY and CDR2 SMNVEV (reference sequence).

The chain couples TRBV28 to TRBJ2-7; D is uncertain. Trimming took off 6 bases at V and 2 bases at J, with 8 bases between the two ends. CDR1 is MDHEN and CDR2 is SYDVKM in the germline V gene. The CDR3 covers 12 residues. The CDR3 bases are TGTGCCAGCAGAACGTCCCCCTACGAGCAGTACTTC. Encoded protein: CASRTSPYEQYF.

This sequence joins TRBV20-1 and TRBJ1-1; D unresolved. Germline CDR1 DFQATT, CDR2 SNEGSKA (reference sequence). The CDR3 covers 13 residues. Trimming shortened V by 2 bases and J by 10 bases, and 17 bases separated the two germline ends. The CDR3 DNA reads TGCAGTGCTAGAAAGTCTTTGGGGTCTTCAGCTTTCTTT. Its protein is CSARKSLGSSAFF.

This clonotype was picked up many times. The chain couples TRBV6-5 to TRBJ1-1, with D perhaps matching TRBD1 (5 bases). Germline V gene data show CDR1 as MNHEY and CDR2 as SVGAGI. The CDR3 length is 14 residues. V was trimmed by 4 bases and J by 1 base, leaving 10 bases between them. The CDR3 is CASSSNQGNTEAFF. CDR3 nucleotides: TGTGCCAGCAGTTCGAATCAGGGGAACACTGAAGCTTTCTTT.

This clonotype was seen repeatedly, ten times or more. The chain has TRBV9 and TRBJ2-3; TRBD1 is a possible D gene (5 bases). Germline CDR1 and CDR2: SGDLS and YYNGEE. The CDR3 extends over 13 amino acids. Trimming left V 4 bases short and J 0 bases short, with 6 bases between. CDR3 bases: TGTGCCAGCAGCCGACAGAGCACAGATACGCAGTATTTT. Its protein is CASSRQSTDTQYF. Full variable domain (remainder filled in from reference TRBV9 and TRBJ2-3): DSGVTQTPKHLITATGQRVTLRCSPRSGDLSVYWYQQSLDQGLQFLIQYYNGEERAKGNILERFSAQQFPDLHSELNLSSLELGDSALYFCASSRQSTDTQYFGPGTRLTVL.